The 10 T cell receptor beta chains in this list originate from one sample, sequenced in a study of CXCR3-negative and CXCR3-positive naive CD8 T cells. Study results and caveats: Naive cells that were CXCR3-positive had more hydrophobic TRB CDR3s (compared with CXCR3-negative naive cells).

No antigen has been assigned to these receptors. Libraries were UMI-labeled 5' RACE TRB cDNA. TCRdb re-called the 5' RACE reads and shows each CDR3 protein once, DNA omitted. The ten top clones account for 0.4% to 0.45%, within a sample of around 150,000 distinct CDR3 sequences. The sample taken for sequencing was naive CXCR3+ CD8+ T cells from blood. Subset given: CD45RO-CCR7+CD27+CD95- naive CD8+ T cells expressing CXCR3 (TNR3+). Every receptor here comes from a human donor in good health. Some clones in this sample may be carry-over from other donors' samples.

The genes are TRBV15 and TRBJ2-1; the TCRdb call, TRBD2, lacks DNA for checking. Germline lookup yields CDR1 LNHNV and CDR2 YYDKDF (reference sequence). CDR3 length equals 14 residues. The CDR3 sequence: CATSRDLGSNEQFF.

The rearrangement links TRBV6-6 to TRBJ2-1; TCRdb designates TRBD1, a call that cannot be tested without DNA. The germline CDR1 and CDR2 sequences are MNHNY and SVGAGI (reference sequence). This CDR3 contains 15 residues. The CDR3: CASSYSGTGNNEQFF.

V and J are TRBV4-3 and TRBJ2-3. The CDR3 runs 14 residues. Germline V gene data show CDR1 as LGHNA and CDR2 as YSLEER. CDR3: CASSQVKLRDPQYF.

The chain uses TRBV29-1 and TRBJ2-7; the D gene TCRdb calls, TRBD1, cannot be checked with no DNA. The germline CDR1 and CDR2 sequences are SQVTM and ANQGSEA. The CDR3 contains 14 residues. The CDR3 loop is CSVEGGVSSYEQYF.

The V call is TRBV6-2 or TRBV6-3, the J call TRBJ2-2; TCRdb's assignment of TRBD1 cannot be checked, as there is no DNA. This CDR3 is 15 amino acids long. Germline CDR1 and CDR2: MNHEY and SVGEGT. CDR3 residues: CASSWTGFLTGELFF.

This chain connects TRBV6-2 or TRBV6-3 to TRBJ2-3; TCRdb selects TRBD1, and the lack of DNA leaves this call unchecked. Germline V lookup: CDR1 MNHEY, CDR2 SVGEGT. This CDR3 is built from 14 residues. CDR3 region: CASSPFWGADTQYF.

This chain uses TRBV30 with TRBJ2-1; TCRdb lists TRBD1, though no DNA is available to test this call. The germline CDR1 and CDR2 sequences are GTSNPN and SVGIG (reference sequence). The CDR3 loop spans 15 amino acids. CDR3 amino acids: CARSALGGAYNEQFF.

The chain is built from TRBV2 and TRBJ2-2; TCRdb proposes TRBD1, but this gene call is untestable without DNA. CDR3 size: 14 residues. Germline V gene lookup returns CDR1 SNHLY and CDR2 FYNNEI. The CDR3 is CASSDRVGTGELFF.

V is TRBV10-3 and J is TRBJ2-7; the TCRdb call, TRBD1, lacks DNA for checking. The length of the CDR3 is 15 residues. Germline V gene data show CDR1 as ENHRY and CDR2 as SYGVKD. The CDR3: CAIRTGTAVSYEQYF.

The chain is built from TRBV29-1 and TRBJ2-6. Germline values: CDR1 SQVTM, CDR2 ANQGSEA. This CDR3 region has 15 residues. CDR3 amino acids: CSVGGWSSGANVLTF.